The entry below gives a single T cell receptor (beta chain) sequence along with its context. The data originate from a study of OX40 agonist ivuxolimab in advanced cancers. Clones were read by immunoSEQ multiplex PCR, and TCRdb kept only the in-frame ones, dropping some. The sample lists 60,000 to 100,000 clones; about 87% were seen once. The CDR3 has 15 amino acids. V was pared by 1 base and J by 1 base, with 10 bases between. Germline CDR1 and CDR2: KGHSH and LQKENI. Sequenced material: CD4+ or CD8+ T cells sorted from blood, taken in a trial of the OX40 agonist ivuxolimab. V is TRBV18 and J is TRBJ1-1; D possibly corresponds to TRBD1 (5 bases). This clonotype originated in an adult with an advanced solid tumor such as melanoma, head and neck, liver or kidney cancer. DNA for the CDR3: TGTGCCAGCTCACCACGGGGGAAGGGGAACACTGAAGCTTTCTTT. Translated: CASSPRGKGNTEAFF.